This T cell receptor (beta chain) was sequenced in a study of blood T cell repertoires in COVID-19. V shed 4 bases, J shed 9 bases, and the junction held 8 bases outside the gene matches. Germline V gives CDR1 SGDLS, CDR2 YYNGEE. This CDR3 region has 15 residues. Profiling relied on immunoSEQ multiplex PCR, and the TCRdb table lists in-frame clones only, not all of them. The profile shows fewer than 350,000 clones, 85% of them singletons. The TCR was taken from a woman aged 30 to 39 who had been exposed to COVID-19. The chain links TRBV9 to TRBJ1-6, with 9 bases identical to TRBD1. Source material: PBMCs or T cells enriched from blood (not recorded which). The chain's CDR3 is CASSPIGTGFSPLHF. As DNA, the CDR3 is TGTGCCAGCAGCCCGATAGGGACAGGGTTTTCACCCCTCCACTTT.